The source of this TCR beta chain is a study of Graves' ophthalmopathy and Graves' hyperthyroidism. Study as a whole: Prior to any treatment, peripheral blood was collected at the time of initial diagnosis. General observations from the study: Most thyroid clonotypes with frequency above 0.001 were detected in blood too.

Amplification from RNA transcripts yielded the TCR beta CDR3 regions. The workflow started with a first-round RT-PCR run with HTBI primers and then moved on to a second-round multiplex PCR. TCRdb re-called the multiplex PCR reads with MiXCR, one entry per CDR3 protein. The table lists about 620,000 distinct CDR3 sequences, about 20% of them singletons, with approximately 7.7% in the top ten. This clonotype was observed many times. Antigen: not known. Serum thyroxine and TRAb, along with clinical symptoms, thyroid ultrasound and orbital computed tomography, were what diagnosis relied on. The sequence came from a woman between 18 and 30 years old with stable Graves' hyperthyroidism. Some clones in this sample may be carry-over from other donors' samples. The sequencing input was peripheral blood.

The DNA for the CDR3 is TGTGCCAGCACCGACTCAACAGGGAGGGGGCAGCCCCAGCATTTT. It translates to CASTDSTGRGQPQHF. The rearrangement uses TRBV28 and TRBJ1-5, with D maybe TRBD1 (6 bases). V was trimmed by 7 bases and J by 7 bases, leaving 20 bases between them. The CDR3 extends over 15 amino acids. Germline V lookup: CDR1 MDHEN, CDR2 SYDVKM.